The 8 T cell receptor beta chains below all came from one sample that was sequenced in a study of CD8 T cells in ankylosing spondylitis. Study-wide points: Blood from ankylosing spondylitis patients appeared to carry a characteristic roughly eight-variant TCR beta motif.

The antigens these receptors bind are not known. TCRdb independently ran MiXCR on the 5' RACE reads; one entry per CDR3 protein. The sample carries 500,000 or so distinct CDR3 sequences, less than 6% recorded once. The sequencing sample was made of blood, either unsorted or a sorted T cell fraction (not recorded which). The receptor source for this set is a male donor with ankylosing spondylitis.

This clonotype was seen many times. V usage is TRBV7-2 and J usage is TRBJ2-2; D gene ambiguous. The CDR3 spans 13 residues. V lost 3 bases and J 3 bases, leaving 5 bases between the germline ends. Germline lookup yields CDR1 SGHTA and CDR2 FQGNSA. For the CDR3, the DNA is TGTGCCAGCAGCTTTGAATACACCGGGGAGCTGTTTTTT. Translated: CASSFEYTGELFF.

This clonotype was picked up many times. This chain uses TRBV7-9 with TRBJ2-5; 7 bases map to TRBD2. CDR3 size: 14 residues. The trim removed 5 bases at V and 2 bases at J, leaving 5 bases unmatched. Germline V CDR1 and CDR2: SEHNR, FQNEAQ (reference sequence). This CDR3 reads CASSPRTRQETQYF. DNA for the CDR3: TGTGCCAGCAGCCCCCGGACTAGACAAGAGACCCAGTACTTC.

This clonotype was seen at least ten times. This chain joins TRBV29-1 and TRBJ2-3; D not certain. CDR3 length equals 15 residues. Germline CDR1 and CDR2: SQVTM and ANQGSEA. Trimming stripped 0 bases from V and 2 bases from J, with 12 bases between. The CDR3 reads CSVEDRTRSTDTQYF. The CDR3 region has the DNA TGCAGCGTTGAAGATCGAACAAGATCCACAGATACGCAGTATTTT.

This clonotype was observed many times. DNA for the CDR3: TGCAGTGCTAGACCGAGGGAGGGGAGCAGGGTTAGCTATGGCTACACCTTC. This gives the protein CSARPREGSRVSYGYTF. The V gene is TRBV20-1, the J gene TRBJ1-2; perhaps TRBD1 as D (5 bases). Trimming stripped 2 bases from V and 4 bases from J, with 23 bases between. Germline CDR1 reads DFQATT; CDR2 reads SNEGSKA (reference sequence). The CDR3 extends over 17 amino acids.

The genes are TRBV10-1 and TRBJ2-3; D gene ambiguous. Germline assignment: CDR1 WNHNN and CDR2 SYGVQD (reference sequence). V was pared by 3 bases and J by 0 bases, with 10 bases between. The CDR3 sequence is 15 residues long. The CDR3 coding sequence is TGCGCCAGCAGTGAAGTGGATCCTAGCACAGATACGCAGTATTTT. Protein product: CASSEVDPSTDTQYF.

This clonotype was seen only a few times. V and J are TRBV18 and TRBJ2-5; D ambiguous. This CDR3 contains 14 residues. Trimming took 6 bases from V and 1 from J, leaving 12 bases between them. Germline V gene data show CDR1 as KGHSH and CDR2 as LQKENI. CDR3 residues: CASSLGRPQETQYF. The CDR3 DNA reads TGTGCCAGCTCCCTTGGACGGCCCCAAGAGACCCAGTACTTC. Full variable domain (remainder filled in from reference TRBV18 and TRBJ2-5): NAGVMQNPRHLVRRRGQEARLRCSPMKGHSHVYWYRQLPEEGLKFMVYLQKENIIDESGMPKERFSAEFPKEGPSILRIQQVVRGDSAAYFCASSLGRPQETQYFGPGTRLLVL.

This clonotype was recorded at least ten times. CDR3 protein: CASSFRLASSTDTQYF. CDR3 sequence (DNA): TGTGCCAGCAGCTTTAGACTGGCGTCTAGCACAGATACGCAGTATTTT. V and J are TRBV7-9 and TRBJ2-3, with D uncertain. Trimming shortened V by 3 bases and J by 0 bases, and 13 bases separated the two germline ends. CDR1 SEHNR and CDR2 FQNEAQ come from the germline V gene (reference sequence). The CDR3 is 16 residues long.

J is TRBJ2-4 and V is TRBV4-2; the match to TRBD2 covers 8 bases. Germline values: CDR1 LGHNA, CDR2 YNFKEQ. The V segment lost 0 bases and the J segment 0 bases; nucleotides outside the gene matches: 4. The CDR3 has 17 residues. CDR3 sequence reads: CASSQERSGGAKNIQYF. The CDR3 region has the DNA TGTGCCAGCAGCCAAGAAAGGAGCGGGGGAGCCAAAAACATTCAGTACTTC.